This entry lists 24 T cell receptor beta chains sequenced from one sample in a study of blood T cell repertoires in COVID-19. Sequenced by immunoSEQ multiplex PCR; TCRdb stores in-frame clones only, minus some. The table records approximately 90,000 clones, about four fifths of them present only once. Material: peripheral blood. These receptors came from a human donor in a cohort sampled during active COVID-19.

This clone showed up many times. V is TRBV4-3 and J is TRBJ1-2; a possible D gene is TRBD1 (5 bases). Germline CDR1 is LGHNA and CDR2 is YSLEER. V was clipped by 0 bases and J by 14 bases, with 19 bases between them. This CDR3 has 14 amino acids. The CDR3 is CASSQDSGDPRGTF. CDR3 nucleotide sequence: TGCGCCAGCAGCCAAGATTCTGGGGACCCACGGGGGACCTTC.

The chain has TRBV2 and TRBJ2-5, with 7 bases identical to TRBD1. V dropped 5 bases and J dropped 1; count of bases not matched to a gene: 10. The length of the CDR3 is 16 residues. Germline CDR1 is SNHLY and CDR2 is FYNNEI. CDR3 region: CASSKNRGTSQETQYF. CDR3 in DNA: TGTGCCAGCAGTAAAAACAGGGGAACTTCCCAAGAGACCCAGTACTTC.

The gene calls are TRBV6-2 or TRBV6-3 and TRBJ2-5; TRBD2 matches 11 bases. The CDR3 sequence is 15 residues long. The germline CDR1 and CDR2 sequences are MNHEY and SVGEGT. J gave up 1 base and V 5 bases, and 3 bases lay outside the gene matches. CDR3 loop: CASSRGLAAQETQYF. For the CDR3, the DNA is TGTGCCAGCAGTCGGGGACTAGCGGCCCAAGAGACCCAGTACTTC.

The CDR3 nucleotides are TGTGCCAGCTCACCAGTGGCACCCAACACTGAAGCTTTCTTT. This gives the protein CASSPVAPNTEAFF. The chain couples TRBV18 to TRBJ1-1; D gene unclear. Trimming removed 2 bases at V and 2 bases at J, with 9 bases between. Germline CDR1 is KGHSH and CDR2 is LQKENI. The CDR3 runs to 14 residues.

The sample holds a few counts of this clone. The rearrangement joins TRBV7-9 to TRBJ1-3; no definite D call. The germline CDR1 and CDR2 sequences are SEHNR and FQNEAQ (reference sequence). Trimming removed 1 base from V and 5 bases from J, with 21 bases in between. The CDR3 length is 18 residues. In nucleotides, the CDR3 is TGTGCCAGCAGCTTAGGAGATTCGGAGAATCCTCGTAGAAACACCATATATTTT. Protein product: CASSLGDSENPRRNTIYF.

This rearrangement joins TRBV3-1 (or the pseudogene TRBV3-2) to TRBJ2-5; 9 nucleotides match TRBD2. This CDR3 region has 16 residues. Trimming at V came to 5 bases and at J to 7 bases, leaving 14 bases not matched to a gene. CDR1 and CDR2 (germline): LGHDT, YNNKEL (reference sequence). The DNA for the CDR3 is TGTGCCAGCAGCTACCCCGGGACTAGCCTCCAGGGGACCCAGTACTTC. Its protein product is CASSYPGTSLQGTQYF.

The rearrangement uses TRBV6-5 and TRBJ2-1; 9 bases are a match to TRBD1. With V trimmed by 6 bases and J by 4 bases, 7 bases remained unmatched. Germline values: CDR1 MNHEY, CDR2 SVGAGI. CDR3 length: 15 amino acids. The CDR3 DNA follows: TGTGCCAGCAGGGAGGGGACAGGGCTATACAATGAGCAGTTCTTC. It yields the protein CASREGTGLYNEQFF.

The rearrangement uses TRBV19 and TRBJ2-1; 12 nucleotides agree with TRBD2. V lost 10 bases to trimming and J lost 6 bases; unmatched junction nucleotides: 16. Per germline, CDR1 LNHDA and CDR2 SQIVND (reference sequence). CDR3 length: 17 amino acids. The CDR3 DNA reads as TGTGCCACTTCTAATTCGGGGACTAGCGGGTCCCCCAATGAGCAGTTCTTC. As protein: CATSNSGTSGSPNEQFF. The full variable domain, completed using reference TRBV19 and TRBJ2-1, is DGGITQSPKYLFRKEGQNVTLSCEQNLNHDAMYWYRQDPGQGLRLIYYSQIVNDFQKGDIAEGYSVSREKKESFPLTVTSAQKNPTAFYLCATSNSGTSGSPNEQFFGPGTRLTVL.

The J gene is TRBJ2-7, the V gene TRBV25-1, with 10 bases lining up with TRBD2. Germline V gene sequence: CDR1 MGHDK, CDR2 SYGVNS. Trimming took 6 bases from V and 11 from J; bases not matched to a gene: 13. CDR3 length: 14 amino acids. The DNA for the CDR3 is TGTGCCAGCAGAATACCTAGCGGGGGTACCGTGGAGTACTTC. Its protein is CASRIPSGGTVEYF.

The V and J genes are TRBV7-9 and TRBJ2-1, with 8 bases identical to TRBD2. V shed 5 bases, J shed 1 base, and the junction held 7 bases outside the gene matches. There are 16 residues in the CDR3. The germline CDR1 and CDR2 sequences are SEHNR and FQNEAQ (reference sequence). The CDR3 here is CASSLLAGLSYNEQFF. As DNA, the CDR3 is TGTGCCAGCAGCCTTCTAGCGGGCCTATCCTACAATGAGCAGTTCTTC.

The chain links TRBV5-1 to TRBJ2-5, with 10 bases identical to TRBD2. This CDR3 comprises 15 residues. Germline loops: CDR1 SGHRS, CDR2 YFSETQ. After removal of 3 bases from V and 2 bases from J, the junction contained 4 bases not matched to a gene. CDR3 sequence: CASSSGTSEQETQYF. The CDR3 bases are TGCGCCAGCAGCTCCGGGACTAGCGAGCAAGAGACCCAGTACTTC.

The V and J genes are TRBV4-3 and TRBJ1-1; D not certain. The germline gives CDR1 LGHNA, CDR2 YSLEER. The germline V and J ends were trimmed by 0 bases and 5 bases, with 10 bases remaining between them. This CDR3 is 14 amino acids long. CDR3 in amino acids: CASSQEREETEAFF. The CDR3 bases are TGCGCCAGCAGCCAAGAGCGGGAAGAGACTGAAGCTTTCTTT.

The chain joins TRBV7-3 to TRBJ1-5; D possibly corresponds to TRBD1 (6 bases). This CDR3 spans 13 amino acids. The ends were cut back, 2 bases at V and 4 bases at J, with 6 bases in the middle. The germline V gene encodes CDR1 SGHTA and CDR2 FQGTGA. Here the CDR3 reads CASSLDRNQPQHF. The CDR3 bases are TGTGCCAGCAGCTTAGACAGGAATCAGCCCCAGCATTTT. The variable domain in full, completed from reference TRBV7-3 and TRBJ1-5, reads GAGVSQTPSNKVTEKGKYVELRCDPISGHTALYWYRQSLGQGPEFLIYFQGTGAADDSGLPNDRFFAVRPEGSVSTLKIQRTERGDSAVYLCASSLDRNQPQHFGDGTRLSIL.

The chain is built from TRBV20-1 and TRBJ2-7, with TRBD1 matching 7 bases. J gave up 5 bases and V 6 bases, and 4 bases lay outside the gene matches. Germline V gene lookup returns CDR1 DFQATT and CDR2 SNEGSKA (reference sequence). This CDR3 is built from 11 residues. In DNA, the CDR3 is TGCAGTGCGCTACAGGGGCACGAGCAGTACTTC. It yields the protein CSALQGHEQYF.

This rearrangement joins TRBV18 to TRBJ1-5; TRBD1 might be the D (5 bases). This CDR3 region has 15 residues. V dropped 3 bases and J dropped 6 bases, with 15 bases sitting between them. Germline CDR1 KGHSH, CDR2 LQKENI. The CDR3, as DNA: TGTGCCAGCTCACCGTCCAGGGAGGACGGTCAGCCCCAGCATTTT. Translated: CASSPSREDGQPQHF.

The V and J genes are TRBV7-9 and TRBJ2-6; 8 positions agree with TRBD2. Germline V gene data show CDR1 as SEHNR and CDR2 as FQNEAQ (reference sequence). With V trimmed by 6 bases and J by 2 bases, 12 bases remained unmatched. CDR3 length equals 18 residues. The CDR3 region is CASRTDDGRAPGANVLTF. The CDR3 DNA is TGTGCCAGCAGGACGGACGACGGGAGGGCCCCTGGGGCCAACGTCCTGACTTTC.

This clone has only a few counts. The J gene is TRBJ1-1, the V gene TRBV19; no clear D. Germline V CDR1 and CDR2: LNHDA, SQIVND (reference sequence). This CDR3 region has 14 residues. Trimming removed 7 bases from V and 1 base from J, with 13 bases in between. CDR3: CASTPTNTNTEAFF. CDR3 DNA: TGTGCCAGTACCCCGACAAATACGAACACTGAAGCTTTCTTT.

CDR3 bases: TGCAGCGTAGACTCCGGGACAGGGGGCGCGGATGGCTACACCTTC. It yields the protein CSVDSGTGGADGYTF. The V and J genes are TRBV29-1 and TRBJ1-2, with 12 nucleotides matching TRBD1. The CDR3 sequence is 15 residues long. The V segment lost 6 bases and the J segment 6 bases; nucleotides outside the gene matches: 11. CDR1 and CDR2 from the germline V gene are SQVTM and ANQGSEA.

This chain uses TRBV13 with TRBJ2-1, with TRBD1 matching over 7 bases. The germline gives CDR1 PRHDT, CDR2 FYEKMQ (reference sequence). With 6 bases clipped from V and 5 bases from J, the junction kept 13 bases outside the gene matches. This CDR3 has 16 residues. In DNA, the CDR3 is TGTGCCAGCAGTTTACTGTCCCGGGACAGAGACAATGAGCAGTTCTTC. Residues: CASSLLSRDRDNEQFF.

The J gene is TRBJ1-3, the V gene TRBV5-5; no clear D. Germline CDR1 and CDR2: SGHKS and YYEKEE (reference sequence). CDR3 length: 15 amino acids. V was pared by 0 bases and J by 3 bases, with 10 bases between. The CDR3 is CASSLVQAHGNTIYF. The CDR3 DNA is TGTGCCAGCAGCTTGGTCCAGGCGCATGGAAACACCATATATTTT.

In regard to this clone: Its ends do not fully match the called genes, so a read error is possible. The gene calls are TRBV7-7 and TRBJ2-1, with D unclear. CDR1 is SSHAT and CDR2 is FNYEAQ in the germline V gene (reference sequence). The CDR3 has 13 residues. In DNA, the CDR3 is TGTGCTAGCAGCTCCCATCCGAGCGAGGAGCAGTTCTTC. Protein product: CASSSHPSEEQFF.

The rearrangement uses TRBV9 and TRBJ1-2; 9 nucleotides align to TRBD1. This CDR3 region has 15 residues. CDR1 is SGDLS and CDR2 is YYNGEE in the germline V gene. V lost 4 bases and J lost 0; bases outside the gene matches: 4. The CDR3 sequence is CASSPGTGSNYGYTF. The CDR3 nucleotides are TGTGCCAGCAGCCCCGGGACAGGGTCTAACTATGGCTACACCTTC.

The J gene is TRBJ1-3, the V gene TRBV6-8; maybe TRBD1 (6 bases). Germline lookup yields CDR1 MNHGY and CDR2 SAAAGT. The length of the CDR3 is 17 residues. V was shortened by 3 bases and J by 2 bases, with 17 bases between the two germline ends. CDR3: CASSYLGCTGTGNTIYF. The CDR3 DNA follows: TGTGCCAGCAGTTATCTGGGATGCACAGGGACTGGAAACACCATATATTTT.

The gene calls are TRBV19 and TRBJ2-5; 7 bases are shared with TRBD2. Per germline, CDR1 LNHDA and CDR2 SQIVND (reference sequence). The CDR3 sequence is 14 residues long. V gave up 3 bases and J gave up 4 bases; unmatched junction bases: 5. CDR3 amino acids: CASSISAGTETQYF. Written as DNA, the CDR3 is TGTGCCAGTAGTATTTCAGCGGGAACAGAGACCCAGTACTTC.